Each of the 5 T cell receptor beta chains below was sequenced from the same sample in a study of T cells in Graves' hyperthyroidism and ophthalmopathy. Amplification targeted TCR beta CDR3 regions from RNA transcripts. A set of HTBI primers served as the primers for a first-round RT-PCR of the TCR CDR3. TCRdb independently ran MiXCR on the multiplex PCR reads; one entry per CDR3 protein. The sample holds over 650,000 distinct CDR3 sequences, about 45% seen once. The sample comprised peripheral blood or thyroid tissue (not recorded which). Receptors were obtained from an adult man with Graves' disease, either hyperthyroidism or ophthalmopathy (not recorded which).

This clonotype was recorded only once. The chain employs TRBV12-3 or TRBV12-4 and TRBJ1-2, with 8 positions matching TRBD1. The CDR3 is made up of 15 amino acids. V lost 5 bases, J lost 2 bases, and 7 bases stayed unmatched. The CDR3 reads CASSEGAGGNYGYTF. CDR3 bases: TGTGCCAGCAGTGAAGGGGCAGGGGGCAACTATGGCTACACCTTC.

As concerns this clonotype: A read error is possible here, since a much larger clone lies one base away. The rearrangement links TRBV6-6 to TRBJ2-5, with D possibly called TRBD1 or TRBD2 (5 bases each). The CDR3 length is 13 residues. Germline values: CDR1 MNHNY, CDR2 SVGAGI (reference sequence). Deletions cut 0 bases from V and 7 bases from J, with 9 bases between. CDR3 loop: CASSYSGGGTQYF. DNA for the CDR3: TGTGCCAGCAGTTACTCGGGTGGGGGGACCCAGTACTTC.

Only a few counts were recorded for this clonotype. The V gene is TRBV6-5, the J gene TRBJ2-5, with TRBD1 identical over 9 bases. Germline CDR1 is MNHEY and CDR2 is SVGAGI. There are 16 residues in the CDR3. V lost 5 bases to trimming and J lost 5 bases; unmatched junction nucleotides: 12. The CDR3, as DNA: TGTGCCAGCAGTACAGGGGGCGAATTGGGTGTGGAGACCCAGTACTTC. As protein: CASSTGGELGVETQYF.

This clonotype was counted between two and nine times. The CDR3 reads CASSVVEEGVYGYTF. For the CDR3, the DNA is TGTGCCAGCAGCGTAGTGGAGGAGGGAGTCTATGGCTACACCTTC. This chain connects TRBV9 to TRBJ1-2; D is unclear. There are 15 residues in the CDR3. Per germline, CDR1 SGDLS and CDR2 YYNGEE. The V and J ends lost 0 bases and 4 bases respectively, with 13 bases between them.

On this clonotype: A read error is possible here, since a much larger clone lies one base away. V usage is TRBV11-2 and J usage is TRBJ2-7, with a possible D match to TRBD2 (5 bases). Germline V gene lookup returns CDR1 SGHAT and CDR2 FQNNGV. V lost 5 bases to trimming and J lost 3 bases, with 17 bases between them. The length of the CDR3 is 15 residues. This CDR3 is CASSAVKDGNYEQYF. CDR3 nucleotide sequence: TGTGCCAGCAGCGCTGTGAAGGACGGGAACTACGAGCAGTACTTC.